This is a list of T cell receptor beta chains from one sample in a study of beta chain features in type 1 diabetes. The method was immunoSEQ multiplex PCR; TCRdb's version includes in-frame clones alone and lacks a portion of them. The table records some 150,000 clones, under 60% of them present only once. Material: Tregs from blood. These receptors were collected from a man aged 18 to 30 in good health. The CDR3 runs from the conserved cysteine through the conserved F or W. A D gene is named only where the DNA matches it firmly. Size is omitted from some rows. Given values are once, few, many or a class for expanded clones.

.,TRBJ1-1,TRBV6-5,.,TGTGCCAGCACCGCCTCCTACGGGGAAGCTTTCTTT,CASTASYGEAFF
TRBD1,TRBJ2-7,TRBV5-1,.,TGCGCCAGCAGCTTAGGGACAGGGGAATGGTACGAGCAGTACTTC,CASSLGTGEWYEQYF
TRBD1,TRBJ2-7,TRBV28,.,TGTGCCAGCAGGGGGAACCAGGGGGTTTTCTACGAGCAGTACTTC,CASRGNQGVFYEQYF
.,TRBJ2-7,TRBV7-2,.,TGTGCCAGCAGCGCGGGACTGAGCTCCTACGAGCAGTACTTC,CASSAGLSSYEQYF
.,TRBJ2-3,TRBV18,.,TGTGCCAGCTCACCTCAAGTGGGCGACGAATCGGATACGCAGTATTTT,CASSPQVGDESDTQYF
.,TRBJ2-1,TRBV5-6,.,TGTGCCAGCAGCTTGGTATTGGGGGCACGGCAAATCAATGAGCAGTTCTTC,CASSLVLGARQINEQFF
TRBD1,TRBJ2-5,TRBV5-5,.,TGTGCCAGCAGCTCAGACAGGGGCAGGTCAGAGACCCAGTACTTC,CASSSDRGRSETQYF
.,TRBJ1-3,TRBV28,.,TGTGCCAGCAGTTCTATGGGAAACACCATATATTTT,CASSSMGNTIYF
.,TRBJ1-2,TRBV5-5,few,TGTGCCAGCAGCTTCCTCGTTGTGGGGCTTTTCAGGGATGGCTACACCTTC,CASSFLVVGLFRDGYTF
.,TRBJ1-1,TRBV20-1,.,TGCAGTGCTACAGGGAACACTGAAGCTTTCTTT,CSATGNTEAFF
.,TRBJ1-2,TRBV7-2,few,TGTGCCAGCAGCTTAGGACAGGTCTATGGCTACACCTTC,CASSLGQVYGYTF
TRBD1,TRBJ2-6,TRBV2,.,TGTGCCAGCAGAACAGGGGGTAGGTGGGCCAACGTCCTGACTTTC,CASRTGGRWANVLTF
.,TRBJ2-5,TRBV6-1,.,TGTGCCAGCAGTCATTCTAGCGTAGGAGAGACCCAGTACTTC,CASSHSSVGETQYF
TRBD2,TRBJ2-7,TRBV30,few,TGTGCCTGGAGCCTTAGCCCCGCTTTGGGACTAGTAGGCGAGCAGTACTTC,CAWSLSPALGLVGEQYF
TRBD1,TRBJ2-7,TRBV2,.,TGTGCCAGCGGCTTAGACAGGGGGAGCTCCTACGAGCAGTACTTC,CASGLDRGSSYEQYF
TRBD1,TRBJ1-2,TRBV5-1,few,TGCGCCAGCAGCTTGGCCCCCGGGCGGGGGACAGGAGATTATGGCTACACCTTC,CASSLAPGRGTGDYGYTF
.,TRBJ1-6,TRBV7-9,.,TGTGCCAGCAGCTTAGAACAGGCTCGGAGATCACCCCTCCACTTT,CASSLEQARRSPLHF
.,TRBJ1-1,TRBV5-1,few,TGCGCCAGCAGTTCAGGACAACCAACCTTGAACACTGAAGCTTTCTTT,CASSSGQPTLNTEAFF
.,TRBJ2-2,TRBV28,few,TGTGCCAGCAGTTTGGCCATGGCGGGCACCGGGGAGCTGTTTTTT,CASSLAMAGTGELFF
TRBD1,TRBJ1-1,TRBV9,.,TGTGCCAGCAGCGTAGTCCCCGACAGGGGGACTGAAGCTTTCTTT,CASSVVPDRGTEAFF
TRBD2,TRBJ2-1,TRBV19,.,TGTGCCAGCAGTAAGCGGGAGTTGAATGAGCAGTTCTTC,CASSKRELNEQFF
TRBD1,TRBJ2-5,TRBV19,.,TGTGCCAGTAGCCGGGACAGGACCTTCCAAGAGACCCAGTACTTC,CASSRDRTFQETQYF
.,TRBJ1-5,TRBV27,.,TGTGCCAGCAGTCCGACGGCGGGGCCCTATCAGCCCCAGCATTTT,CASSPTAGPYQPQHF
TRBD2,TRBJ2-7,TRBV2,.,TGTGCCAGCAGTTCCGGGAGGACCTACGAGCAGTACTTC,CASSSGRTYEQYF
.,TRBJ2-7,TRBV29-1,.,TGCAGCGTTGGGGAGACCTCCTACGAGCAGTACTTC,CSVGETSYEQYF
.,TRBJ2-6,TRBV11-2,.,TGTGCCAGCAGCCTACGTGCCTCTGGGGCCAACGTCCTGACTTTC,CASSLRASGANVLTF
TRBD2,TRBJ2-2,TRBV5-4,few,TGTGCCAGCAGCTTGGGCGGGGGGCGGACCGGGGAGCTGTTTTTT,CASSLGGGRTGELFF
.,TRBJ1-1,TRBV5-1,.,TGCGCCAGCAGCTTCGGGGGAGGCTCTGAAGCTTTCTTT,CASSFGGGSEAFF
.,TRBJ1-1,TRBV21-1,few,TGTGCCAGCAGCAAAGGGCAGGCCTGGGCTTTCTTT,CASSKGQAWAFF
.,TRBJ2-3,TRBV18,few,TGTGCCAGCTCACCTTTAGCGGAAAGCACAGATACGCAGTATTTT,CASSPLAESTDTQYF
TRBD1,TRBJ1-1,TRBV20-1,.,TGCAGTGCTGGACAGGGGGGATCTTTCTTT,CSAGQGGSFF